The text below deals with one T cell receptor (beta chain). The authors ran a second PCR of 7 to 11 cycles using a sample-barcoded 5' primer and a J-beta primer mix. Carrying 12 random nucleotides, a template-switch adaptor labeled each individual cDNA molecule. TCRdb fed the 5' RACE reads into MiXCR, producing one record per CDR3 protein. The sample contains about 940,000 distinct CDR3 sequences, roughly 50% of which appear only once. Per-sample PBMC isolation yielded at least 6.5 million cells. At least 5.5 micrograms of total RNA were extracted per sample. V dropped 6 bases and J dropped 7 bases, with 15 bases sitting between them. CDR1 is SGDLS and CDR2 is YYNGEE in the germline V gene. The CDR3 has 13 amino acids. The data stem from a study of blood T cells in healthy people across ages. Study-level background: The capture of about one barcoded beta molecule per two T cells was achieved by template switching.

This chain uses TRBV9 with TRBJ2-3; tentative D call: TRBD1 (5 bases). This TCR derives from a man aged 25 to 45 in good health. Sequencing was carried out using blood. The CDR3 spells CASTNTQGYTQYF. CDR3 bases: TGTGCCAGCACCAACACCCAGGGATATACGCAGTATTTT.